This TCR beta chain was obtained from a study of blood T cell repertoires in COVID-19. For the study at large: Specimens from acute and convalescent COVID-19 originated in the United States, Italy and Spain. In each case, the material was cDNA or gDNA derived from T cells, B-cell-depleted T cells, or PBMCs.

In the original analysis: Reference gene primers were amplified, and this amplification served to estimate nucleated cell counts. The repertoire was sequenced with immunoSEQ multiplex PCR; TCRdb's copy has only in-frame clones and lacks some. That table is the source of V, J and clone size, and D and trimming were worked out from the DNA. The sample shows approximately 140,000 clones, about 86% of them seen only once. The CDR3 runs to 13 residues. Germline V gives CDR1 MNHEY, CDR2 SVGAGI. Trimming stripped 8 bases from V and 2 bases from J, with 9 bases between. The V and J genes are TRBV6-5 and TRBJ2-2; D unresolved. Sample: peripheral blood. The clonotype originates from a woman in her sixties with acute or convalescent COVID-19. Here the CDR3 reads CASVESNTGELFF. In DNA, the CDR3 is TGTGCCAGCGTAGAGAGTAACACCGGGGAGCTGTTTTTT.